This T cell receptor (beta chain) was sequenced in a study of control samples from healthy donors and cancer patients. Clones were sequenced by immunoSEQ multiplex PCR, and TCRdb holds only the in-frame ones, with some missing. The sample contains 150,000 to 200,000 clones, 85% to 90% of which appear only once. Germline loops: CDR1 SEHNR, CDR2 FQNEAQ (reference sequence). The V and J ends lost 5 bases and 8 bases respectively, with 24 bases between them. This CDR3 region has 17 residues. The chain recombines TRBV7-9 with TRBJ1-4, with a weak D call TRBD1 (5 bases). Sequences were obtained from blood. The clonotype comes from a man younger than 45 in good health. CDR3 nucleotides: TGTGCCAGCAGCATTATGGGGGGAATGACGGGACTCGAAAAACTGTTTTTT. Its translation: CASSIMGGMTGLEKLFF.